The rows below give T cell receptor beta chains drawn from one sample of a study of shared clonotypes between healthy human individuals. TCRdb's table, derived via immunoSEQ multiplex PCR, lists solely in-frame clones and lacks some. The sample has about 590,000 clones, roughly 95% seen once. The specimen sequenced was naive CD8+ T cells sorted from blood. These receptors all come from a woman younger than 45 in good health. Each CDR3 is given with its conserved first and last residue. D genes are given only for firm matches. Not every row has a clone size; where given, it reads once, few, many or a size class.

v_call: TRBV27
j_call: TRBJ2-7
d_call: .
clone_size: .
cdr3_aa: CASRVGESPYEQYF
cdr3_nt: TGTGCCAGCAGGGTAGGGGAGTCGCCCTACGAGCAGTACTTC

v_call: TRBV2
j_call: TRBJ1-5
d_call: TRBD1
clone_size: few
cdr3_aa: CASSGTGEDQPQHF
cdr3_nt: TGTGCCAGCAGTGGGACAGGGGAGGATCAGCCCCAGCATTTT

v_call: TRBV9
j_call: TRBJ2-7
d_call: .
clone_size: .
cdr3_aa: CASSLTGDYEQYF
cdr3_nt: TGTGCCAGCAGCCTGACAGGAGACTACGAGCAGTACTTC

v_call: TRBV5-1
j_call: TRBJ2-3
d_call: .
clone_size: .
cdr3_aa: CASRSAWDTDTQYF
cdr3_nt: TGCGCCAGCAGGTCGGCGTGGGACACAGATACGCAGTATTTT

v_call: TRBV5-1
j_call: TRBJ1-1
d_call: TRBD1
clone_size: .
cdr3_aa: CASSWMGQLNTEAFF
cdr3_nt: TGCGCCAGCAGCTGGATGGGACAGTTGAACACTGAAGCTTTCTTT

v_call: TRBV4-1
j_call: TRBJ1-1
d_call: TRBD1
clone_size: .
cdr3_aa: CASSPTLTGEDGTEAFF
cdr3_nt: TGCGCCAGCAGCCCCACCCTCACAGGGGAAGACGGAACTGAAGCTTTCTTT

v_call: TRBV14
j_call: TRBJ1-1
d_call: .
clone_size: .
cdr3_aa: CASSEIWTEAFF
cdr3_nt: TGTGCCAGCAGCGAGATCTGGACTGAAGCTTTCTTT

v_call: TRBV28
j_call: TRBJ2-1
d_call: .
clone_size: .
cdr3_aa: CASSVFSVEQFF
cdr3_nt: TGTGCCAGCAGTGTTTTTAGTGTTGAGCAGTTCTTC

v_call: TRBV28
j_call: TRBJ2-1
d_call: TRBD2
clone_size: .
cdr3_aa: CASSLLAGPLNEQFF
cdr3_nt: TGTGCCAGCAGTTTATTAGCGGGTCCCTTAAATGAGCAGTTCTTC

v_call: TRBV4-1
j_call: TRBJ1-4
d_call: .
clone_size: .
cdr3_aa: CASSLEQGEEKLFF
cdr3_nt: TGCGCCAGCAGCCTGGAACAGGGTGAGGAAAAACTGTTTTTT

v_call: TRBV15
j_call: TRBJ2-7
d_call: .
clone_size: .
cdr3_aa: CATSSARIGPSYEQYF
cdr3_nt: TGTGCCACCAGCAGCGCTAGGATAGGGCCTTCCTACGAGCAGTACTTC

v_call: TRBV28
j_call: TRBJ1-6
d_call: .
clone_size: .
cdr3_aa: CASSLIPISPLHF
cdr3_nt: TGTGCCAGCAGTTTAATCCCGATTTCACCCCTCCACTTT

v_call: TRBV5-1
j_call: TRBJ2-7
d_call: TRBD2
clone_size: .
cdr3_aa: CATPRGERETAYEQYF
cdr3_nt: TGCGCCACCCCCCGGGGGGAGCGGGAGACAGCCTACGAGCAGTACTTC

v_call: TRBV6-5
j_call: TRBJ2-2
d_call: .
clone_size: .
cdr3_aa: CASSPTGNTGELFF
cdr3_nt: TGTGCCAGCAGTCCAACAGGGAACACCGGGGAGCTGTTTTTT

v_call: TRBV2
j_call: TRBJ1-1
d_call: .
clone_size: .
cdr3_aa: CASSGIGDPEAFF
cdr3_nt: TGTGCCAGCAGTGGAATCGGGGACCCTGAAGCTTTCTTT

v_call: TRBV28
j_call: TRBJ1-5
d_call: TRBD1
clone_size: .
cdr3_aa: CASSPMTGEVRSNQPQHF
cdr3_nt: TGTGCCAGCAGTCCGATGACAGGGGAGGTACGTAGCAATCAGCCCCAGCATTTT

v_call: TRBV9
j_call: TRBJ1-1
d_call: TRBD1
clone_size: .
cdr3_aa: CASSVGRGQSPAFF
cdr3_nt: TGTGCCAGCAGCGTAGGCAGGGGGCAATCTCCGGCTTTCTTT

v_call: TRBV5-4
j_call: TRBJ2-4
d_call: .
clone_size: .
cdr3_aa: CASSYAGAKNIQYF
cdr3_nt: TGTGCCAGCAGCTACGCGGGCGCGAAAAACATTCAGTACTTC

v_call: TRBV12-5
j_call: TRBJ2-1
d_call: .
clone_size: .
cdr3_aa: CASGSRNEQFF
cdr3_nt: TGTGCTAGTGGTTCCCGGAATGAGCAGTTCTTC

v_call: TRBV14
j_call: TRBJ2-4
d_call: .
clone_size: once
cdr3_aa: CASSQERPVWNIQYF
cdr3_nt: TGTGCCAGCAGCCAAGAAAGACCCGTTTGGAACATTCAGTACTTC

v_call: TRBV29-1
j_call: TRBJ2-3
d_call: TRBD2
clone_size: .
cdr3_aa: CSGFLAGGPADTQYF
cdr3_nt: TGCAGCGGCTTTTTAGCGGGAGGGCCCGCAGATACGCAGTATTTT

v_call: TRBV15
j_call: TRBJ2-7
d_call: TRBD1
clone_size: .
cdr3_aa: CATSYDRVVHEQYF
cdr3_nt: TGTGCCACCAGCTACGACAGGGTGGTCCACGAGCAGTACTTC

v_call: TRBV9
j_call: TRBJ1-1
d_call: .
clone_size: .
cdr3_aa: CASSPIGFRAEAFF
cdr3_nt: TGTGCCAGCAGCCCAATCGGGTTTCGGGCTGAAGCTTTCTTT

v_call: TRBV5-6
j_call: TRBJ2-1
d_call: .
clone_size: .
cdr3_aa: CASSRLGGNEQFF
cdr3_nt: TGTGCCAGCAGCAGGTTAGGCGGAAATGAGCAGTTCTTC

v_call: TRBV25-1
j_call: TRBJ2-1
d_call: TRBD1
clone_size: .
cdr3_aa: CATQQGADHYNEQFF
cdr3_nt: TGTGCCACCCAACAGGGGGCGGACCACTACAATGAGCAGTTCTTC

v_call: TRBV13
j_call: TRBJ2-7
d_call: TRBD1
clone_size: .
cdr3_aa: CASSIGQGVYEQYF
cdr3_nt: TGTGCCAGCAGCATCGGACAGGGAGTCTACGAGCAGTACTTC

v_call: TRBV2
j_call: TRBJ2-5
d_call: .
clone_size: .
cdr3_aa: CASSEGNRVETQYF
cdr3_nt: TGTGCCAGCAGTGAGGGGAACAGGGTAGAGACCCAGTACTTC

v_call: TRBV7-2
j_call: TRBJ2-3
d_call: .
clone_size: .
cdr3_aa: CASSLIRADTQYF
cdr3_nt: TGTGCCAGCAGCTTAATCAGGGCGGATACGCAGTATTTT

v_call: TRBV2
j_call: TRBJ2-1
d_call: .
clone_size: .
cdr3_aa: CASSEMGSPSSYNEQFF
cdr3_nt: TGTGCCAGCAGTGAAATGGGCTCTCCGAGCTCCTACAATGAGCAGTTCTTC

v_call: TRBV27
j_call: TRBJ2-3
d_call: TRBD2
clone_size: .
cdr3_aa: CASSILLAGGPADTQYF
cdr3_nt: TGTGCCAGCAGTATCCTTCTAGCGGGAGGGCCGGCCGATACGCAGTATTTT

v_call: TRBV7-9
j_call: TRBJ1-1
d_call: .
clone_size: .
cdr3_aa: CASSPTMGTEAFF
cdr3_nt: TGTGCCAGCAGCCCCACCATGGGCACTGAAGCTTTCTTT

v_call: TRBV5-6
j_call: TRBJ1-2
d_call: .
clone_size: .
cdr3_aa: CASSLSPGTPAHGYTF
cdr3_nt: TGTGCCAGCAGCTTGTCCCCCGGGACACCGGCTCATGGCTACACCTTC

v_call: TRBV13
j_call: TRBJ1-1
d_call: .
clone_size: .
cdr3_aa: CASSLSPNEAFF
cdr3_nt: TGTGCCAGCAGCTTATCGCCTAATGAAGCTTTCTTT

v_call: TRBV5-4
j_call: TRBJ1-1
d_call: TRBD1
clone_size: .
cdr3_aa: CASSPYRGAEAFF
cdr3_nt: TGTGCCAGCAGCCCCTACAGGGGCGCTGAAGCTTTCTTT

v_call: TRBV2
j_call: TRBJ1-1
d_call: .
clone_size: .
cdr3_aa: CASSEVIYREFRGDEAFF
cdr3_nt: TGTGCCAGCAGTGAAGTGATTTACAGGGAATTTAGGGGCGATGAAGCTTTCTTT

v_call: TRBV5-6
j_call: TRBJ2-7
d_call: .
clone_size: once
cdr3_aa: CASSDGRRVYEQYF
cdr3_nt: TGTGCCAGCAGCGACGGACGCCGAGTCTACGAGCAGTACTTC

v_call: TRBV2
j_call: TRBJ1-1
d_call: .
clone_size: .
cdr3_aa: CASSEALEWQTEAFF
cdr3_nt: TGTGCCAGCAGTGAAGCGCTTGAGTGGCAGACTGAAGCTTTCTTT

v_call: TRBV9
j_call: TRBJ2-7
d_call: .
clone_size: once
cdr3_aa: CASSVGTQDYEQYF
cdr3_nt: TGTGCCAGCAGCGTAGGGACCCAAGATTACGAGCAGTACTTC

v_call: TRBV19
j_call: TRBJ2-1
d_call: .
clone_size: .
cdr3_aa: CASSIGLDYNEQFF
cdr3_nt: TGTGCCAGTAGTATAGGGTTGGACTACAATGAGCAGTTCTTC